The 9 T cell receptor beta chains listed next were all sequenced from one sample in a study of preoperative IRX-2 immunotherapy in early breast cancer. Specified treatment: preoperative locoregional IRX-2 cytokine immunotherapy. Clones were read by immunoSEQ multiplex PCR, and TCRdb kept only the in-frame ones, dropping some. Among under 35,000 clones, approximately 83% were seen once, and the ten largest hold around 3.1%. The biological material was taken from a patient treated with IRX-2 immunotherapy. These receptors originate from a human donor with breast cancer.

The CDR3, as DNA: TGTGCCAGCCCCCCAGGGACTATCAAGGCCCTCACCTACGAGCAGTACTTC. Amino acid sequence: CASPPGTIKALTYEQYF. The chain has TRBV6-7 and TRBJ2-7; 7 bases match TRBD2. TRBV6-7 is treated as an ORF (open reading frame) with a function not yet certain. The CDR3 has 17 residues. Trimming took 8 bases from V and 2 from J; bases not matched to a gene: 18.

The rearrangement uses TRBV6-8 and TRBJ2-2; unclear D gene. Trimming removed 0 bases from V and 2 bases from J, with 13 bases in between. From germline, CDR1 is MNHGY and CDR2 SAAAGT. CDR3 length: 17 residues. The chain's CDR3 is CASSYSKVGTNTGELFF. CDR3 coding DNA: TGTGCCAGCAGTTACTCGAAGGTTGGCACAAACACCGGGGAGCTGTTTTTT.

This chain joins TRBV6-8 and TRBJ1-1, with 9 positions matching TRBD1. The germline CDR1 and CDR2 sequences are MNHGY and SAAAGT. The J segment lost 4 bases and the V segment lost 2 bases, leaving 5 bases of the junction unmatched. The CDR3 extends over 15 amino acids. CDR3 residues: CASSYDYRGLTEAFF. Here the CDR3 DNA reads TGTGCCAGCAGTTACGACTACAGGGGGCTCACTGAAGCTTTCTTT.

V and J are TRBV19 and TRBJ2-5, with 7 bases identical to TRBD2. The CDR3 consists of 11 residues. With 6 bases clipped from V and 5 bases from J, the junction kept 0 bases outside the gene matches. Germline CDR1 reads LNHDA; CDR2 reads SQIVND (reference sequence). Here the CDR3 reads CASRGGETQYF. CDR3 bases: TGTGCCAGTAGGGGAGGGGAGACCCAGTACTTC.

The CDR3 loop is CASSHLGPPASPYNEQFF. CDR3 DNA: TGTGCCAGCTCACATTTGGGCCCTCCCGCTAGTCCCTACAATGAGCAGTTCTTC. V usage is TRBV18 and J usage is TRBJ2-1, with D uncertain. V dropped 4 bases and J dropped 2 bases, with 21 bases sitting between them. The length of the CDR3 is 18 residues. Germline V gene data show CDR1 as KGHSH and CDR2 as LQKENI.

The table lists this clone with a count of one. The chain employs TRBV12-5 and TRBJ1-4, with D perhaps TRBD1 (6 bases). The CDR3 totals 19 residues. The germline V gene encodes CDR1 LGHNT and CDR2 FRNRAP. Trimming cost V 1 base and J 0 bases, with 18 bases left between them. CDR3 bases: TGTGCTAGTGGTTTGGCTCCACGAAAACACAGGGCAACTAATGAAAAACTGTTTTTT. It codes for CASGLAPRKHRATNEKLFF.

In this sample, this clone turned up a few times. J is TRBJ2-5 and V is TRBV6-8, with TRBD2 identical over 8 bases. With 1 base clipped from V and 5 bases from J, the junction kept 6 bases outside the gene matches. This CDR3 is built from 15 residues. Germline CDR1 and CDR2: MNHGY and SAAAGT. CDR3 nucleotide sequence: TGTGCCAGCAGTTACTTGAGCGGGGGATTTGAGACCCAGTACTTC. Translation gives CASSYLSGGFETQYF.

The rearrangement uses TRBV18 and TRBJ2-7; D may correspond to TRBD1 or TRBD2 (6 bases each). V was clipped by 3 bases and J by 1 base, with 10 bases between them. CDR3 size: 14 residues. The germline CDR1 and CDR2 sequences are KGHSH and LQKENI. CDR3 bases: TGTGCCAGCTCACCGAGGGGGGTGTCCTACGAGCAGTACTTC. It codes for CASSPRGVSYEQYF.

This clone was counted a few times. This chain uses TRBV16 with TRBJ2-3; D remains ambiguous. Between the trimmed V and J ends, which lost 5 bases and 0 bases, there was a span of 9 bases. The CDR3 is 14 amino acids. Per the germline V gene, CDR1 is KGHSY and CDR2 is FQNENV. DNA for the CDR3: TGTGCCAGCAGCGAACAGTATAGCACAGATACGCAGTATTTT. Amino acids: CASSEQYSTDTQYF.